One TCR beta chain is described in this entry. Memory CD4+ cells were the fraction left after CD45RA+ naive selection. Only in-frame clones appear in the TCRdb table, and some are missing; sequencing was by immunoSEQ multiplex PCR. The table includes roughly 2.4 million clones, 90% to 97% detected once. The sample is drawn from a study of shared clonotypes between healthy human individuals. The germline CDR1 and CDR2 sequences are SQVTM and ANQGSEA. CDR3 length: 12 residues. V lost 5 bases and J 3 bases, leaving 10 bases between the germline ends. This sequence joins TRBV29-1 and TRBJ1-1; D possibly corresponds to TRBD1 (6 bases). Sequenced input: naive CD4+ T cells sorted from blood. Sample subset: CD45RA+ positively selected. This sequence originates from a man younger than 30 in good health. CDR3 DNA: TGCAGCGTTCAAGGGGGGGACACTGAAGCTTTCTTT. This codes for CSVQGGDTEAFF.